One and the same sample provided the 15 T cell receptor beta chains below, sequenced in a study of cytomegalovirus exposure and HLA in healthy donors. The PCR used 60 Vbeta and 13 Jbeta primers. The assay was immunoSEQ multiplex PCR, and TCRdb's table has in-frame clones only and misses some. The profile shows under 200,000 clones, approximately 86% of them singletons. The sequencing sample was made of PBMCs. These receptors were obtained from a woman under 40 in good health and CMV-seronegative.

This clone is a singleton in its sample. The chain joins TRBV6-1 to TRBJ2-1, with 9 bases matching TRBD2. CDR1 MNHNS and CDR2 SASEGT come from the germline V gene. This CDR3 spans 14 amino acids. With V trimmed by 6 bases and J by 6 bases, 6 bases remained unmatched. CDR3 in amino acids: CASRVSGSFNEQFF. CDR3 coding DNA: TGTGCCAGCAGGGTTAGCGGGAGCTTCAATGAGCAGTTCTTC.

The chain combines TRBV4-2 with TRBJ2-7, with D possibly being TRBD2 (6 bases). V was shortened by 1 base and J by 1 base, with 17 bases between the two germline ends. Germline CDR1 and CDR2: LGHNA and YNFKEQ. CDR3 size: 17 residues. The DNA of the CDR3 is TGTGCCAGCAGCCAAGCGGTCGAGGCGCGGGGATCCTACGAGCAGTACTTC. Translating gives CASSQAVEARGSYEQYF.

This chain uses TRBV15 with TRBJ2-1, with TRBD2 identical over 8 bases. The CDR3 loop spans 12 amino acids. The trim removed 8 bases at V and 10 bases at J, leaving 7 bases unmatched. CDR1 is LNHNV and CDR2 is YYDKDF in the germline V gene (reference sequence). CDR3 sequence (DNA): TGTGCCACCTCTGCGGGAGGAAAAGAGCAGTTCTTC. Protein: CATSAGGKEQFF.

CDR3 bases: TGTGCCAGCAGTTCTAGCGGACCCTACGAGCAGTACTTC. Its protein is CASSSSGPYEQYF. This rearrangement joins TRBV7-8 to TRBJ2-5; 7 nucleotides agree with TRBD2. The J call may be faulty, since TRBJ2-7 better matches the DNA end. This CDR3 region has 13 residues. In germline, CDR1 is SGHVS, CDR2 FQNEAQ.

The chain has TRBV29-1 and TRBJ1-1; D is possibly TRBD1 (6 bases). The V gene's germline CDR1 is SQVTM and CDR2 ANQGSEA. CDR3 size: 15 residues. The ends were cut back, 3 bases at V and 4 bases at J, with 18 bases in the middle. CDR3: CSVDRAGALFTEAFF. The CDR3 DNA reads as TGCAGCGTTGATCGGGCAGGGGCTCTATTCACTGAAGCTTTCTTT. Full variable domain (remainder filled in from reference TRBV29-1 and TRBJ1-1): SAVISQKPSRDICQRGTSLTIQCQVDSQVTMMFWYRQQPGQSLTLIATANQGSEATYESGFVIDKFPISRPNLTFSTLTVSNMSPEDSSIYLCSVDRAGALFTEAFFGQGTRLTVV.

The chain recombines TRBV6-5 with TRBJ1-2; D may be TRBD1 (5 bases). V lost 5 bases to trimming and J lost 3 bases, with 13 bases between them. CDR1 and CDR2 from the germline V gene are MNHEY and SVGAGI. The CDR3 spans 14 residues. The CDR3 spells CASSERVRDYGYTF. In DNA, the CDR3 is TGTGCCAGCAGTGAACGAGTCAGGGACTATGGCTACACCTTC.

The chain has TRBV2 and TRBJ2-7; TRBD2 agrees at 7 bases. CDR1 and CDR2 (germline): SNHLY, FYNNEI. The CDR3 has 14 amino acids. V lost 6 bases, J lost 4 bases, and 9 bases stayed unmatched. CDR3 amino acids: CASRIEGGPYEQYF. In DNA form, the CDR3 reads TGTGCCAGCAGAATAGAGGGAGGGCCGTACGAGCAGTACTTC.

The V gene is TRBV7-9, the J gene TRBJ2-7; 7 bases align to TRBD1. Germline V CDR1 and CDR2: SEHNR, FQNEAQ (reference sequence). The CDR3 extends over 16 amino acids. V was clipped by 4 bases and J by 4 bases; unmatched bases: 13. The CDR3 is CASSSGPRGIVYEQYF. CDR3 coding DNA: TGTGCCAGCAGCTCGGGTCCCAGGGGGATTGTGTACGAGCAGTACTTC.

Note on this clone: The same CDR3 is also encoded by other DNA sequences in this sample. The rearrangement uses TRBV5-1 and TRBJ2-1, with D unclear. With 0 bases removed from V and 1 base from J, the gap between germline ends came to 5 bases. This CDR3 is 14 amino acids long. The germline V gene encodes CDR1 SGHRS and CDR2 YFSETQ. CDR3 nucleotides: TGCGCCAGCAGCTTGGCCAGTTCCTACAATGAGCAGTTCTTC. Protein product: CASSLASSYNEQFF.

The genes are TRBV28 and TRBJ2-3; the D is unclear. The CDR3 consists of 14 residues. Germline V gene sequence: CDR1 MDHEN, CDR2 SYDVKM. Trimming stripped 6 bases from V and 5 bases from J, with 15 bases between. The CDR3 DNA follows: TGTGCCAGCAGCCGATCTGGCGGCTTAGATACGCAGTATTTT. It translates to CASSRSGGLDTQYF.

The chain employs TRBV10-3 and TRBJ2-7; TRBD1 is a possible D gene (6 bases). V was pared by 4 bases and J by 12 bases, with 22 bases between. Per germline, CDR1 ENHRY and CDR2 SYGVKD. CDR3 length: 14 residues. In DNA form, the CDR3 reads TGTGCCATCAGTGGCCGGGACATCTGGATTAGTCGGTACTTC. Protein product: CAISGRDIWISRYF.

CDR3 nucleotides: TGTGCCAGCACCCCGGAGTCCCGCAATCAGCCCCAGCATTTT. As protein: CASTPESRNQPQHF. The chain carries TRBV28 and TRBJ1-5; D remains ambiguous. CDR3 length: 14 residues. The V end was cut by 7 bases, the J end by 2 bases, with 12 bases between. The V gene's germline CDR1 is MDHEN and CDR2 SYDVKM.

V usage is TRBV27 and J usage is TRBJ1-2; maybe TRBD1 (5 bases). V dropped 8 bases and J dropped 3 bases, with 19 bases sitting between them. CDR3 size: 15 residues. Germline V lookup: CDR1 MNHEY, CDR2 SMNVEV (reference sequence). The CDR3 DNA is TGTGCCAGCGCTTCACAGACTCAGGGTCACTATGGCTACACCTTC. It is translated as CASASQTQGHYGYTF.

The chain combines TRBV27 with TRBJ2-1; no reliable D call. CDR1 and CDR2 from the germline V gene are MNHEY and SMNVEV (reference sequence). The CDR3 covers 13 residues. Trimming removed 7 bases from V and 4 bases from J, with 11 bases in between. The CDR3 DNA follows: TGTGCCAGCAAATCAGGCCCATACAATGAGCAGTTCTTC. It codes for CASKSGPYNEQFF.

The CDR3 DNA reads TGTGCCAGTACCCCTGGACTAGCGGGAACTCTCGATACGCAGTATTTT. Amino acids: CASTPGLAGTLDTQYF. The J gene is TRBJ2-3, the V gene TRBV19, with TRBD2 matching 12 bases. This CDR3 has 16 residues. J was trimmed by 6 bases and V by 7 bases; bases with no gene match: 11. Germline CDR1 LNHDA, CDR2 SQIVND (reference sequence).